The rows below give T cell receptor beta chains drawn from one sample of a study of blood T cell repertoires in COVID-19. Using immunoSEQ multiplex PCR, the repertoire was profiled, and TCRdb retains in-frame clones only, with some absent. Among about 170,000 clones listed, roughly 82% were seen once. The material sequenced was peripheral blood. The source is a woman in her 40s with COVID-19, enrolled during active disease. Each CDR3 is given with its conserved first and last residue. The D gene is left open where the match is weak. Clone size is stated in some rows and not others, as once, few, many or a class when expanded.

few	NA	TRBV2	TRBJ1-2	CASTSGAYYGYTF	TGTGCCAGCACGTCTGGGGCCTACTATGGCTACACCTTC
NA	NA	TRBV10-2	TRBJ1-2	CASVGGRVGGYTF	TGCGCCAGCGTTGGTGGCAGGGTGGGTGGCTACACCTTC
NA	TRBD1	TRBV10-2	TRBJ2-6	CATSDRAPGANVLTF	TGCGCCACATCAGACAGGGCCCCTGGGGCCAACGTCCTGACTTTC
NA	NA	TRBV28	TRBJ2-1	CASSLSDNEQFF	TGTGCCAGCAGTTTATCCGACAATGAGCAGTTCTTC
NA	TRBD2	TRBV14	TRBJ2-5	CASSQVGAGGPLGTQYF	TGTGCCAGCAGCCAAGTTGGAGCGGGAGGGCCATTAGGGACCCAGTACTTC
few	NA	TRBV6-1	TRBJ1-2	CASSDRTVYGYTF	TGTGCCAGCAGTGATAGGACAGTCTATGGCTACACCTTC
NA	NA	TRBV11-1	TRBJ2-7	CASSLSGTTYEQYF	TGTGCCAGCAGCTTAAGCGGTACCACCTACGAGCAGTACTTC
few	TRBD1	TRBV12-5	TRBJ1-1	CASARGQGTEAFF	TGTGCTAGTGCTAGGGGACAGGGAACTGAAGCTTTCTTT
NA	TRBD1	TRBV2	TRBJ2-1	CASSHPGQGYNEQFF	TGTGCCAGCAGTCATCCGGGACAGGGCTACAATGAGCAGTTCTTC
NA	NA	TRBV18	TRBJ2-2	CASSLTNTGELFF	TGTGCCAGCTCACTAACGAACACCGGGGAGCTGTTTTTT
NA	TRBD2	TRBV3-1/TRBV3-2	TRBJ2-1	CASTLGAGGEQFF	TGTGCCAGCACCCTCGGAGCGGGAGGAGAGCAGTTCTTC
NA	TRBD2	TRBV6-6	TRBJ2-1	CASSYSSGETYNEQFF	TGTGCCAGCAGTTACTCCAGCGGGGAAACCTACAATGAGCAGTTCTTC
few	NA	TRBV6-5	TRBJ2-3	CASSYYSNSLDTQYF	TGTGCCAGCAGTTACTATTCCAACTCCCTGGATACGCAGTATTTT
few	NA	TRBV6-4	TRBJ1-2	CASSDSTGSGYTF	TGTGCCAGCAGTGACTCAACAGGGAGCGGCTACACCTTC
NA	TRBD2	TRBV5-1	TRBJ2-1	CASSLLGLKNNEQFF	TGCGCCAGCAGCTTGTTGGGACTAAAAAACAATGAGCAGTTCTTC
NA	TRBD1	TRBV4-1	TRBJ1-2	CASSQDRDRDHYGYTF	TGCGCCAGCAGCCAGGACCGGGACAGGGATCACTATGGCTACACCTTC
NA	NA	TRBV9	TRBJ2-1	CASSVGLLDEQFF	TGTGCCAGCAGCGTCGGACTATTGGATGAGCAGTTCTTC
NA	NA	TRBV3-1/TRBV3-2	TRBJ2-5	CASSLGQGMKTQYF	TGTGCCAGCAGCCTCGGGCAGGGGATGAAGACCCAGTACTTC
NA	NA	TRBV19	TRBJ1-1	CASSIWPQVTEAFF	TGTGCCAGTAGTATATGGCCCCAGGTTACTGAAGCTTTCTTT